The sequence of this T cell receptor (beta chain) was determined in a study of cytomegalovirus exposure and HLA in healthy donors. Whole-study results and caveats: It was approximately 160 TCR beta chains that were listed as cytomegalovirus-associated. TRBV6-2, TRBV6-3 and some other V segments were excluded as indistinguishable. Later analysis associated a missense DCLRE1C variant with TCR beta V- and J-gene trimming.

The PCR had 60 Vbeta and 13 Jbeta primers. Repertoires were generated with immunoSEQ multiplex PCR, while TCRdb's copy carries only in-frame clones and drops some. The table includes about 120,000 clones, 60% to 80% detected once. The V segment lost 6 bases and the J segment 3 bases; nucleotides outside the gene matches: 16. The CDR3 extends over 16 amino acids. Germline values: CDR1 SQVTM, CDR2 ANQGSEA. A note on this clone: What it binds is not known.

The rearrangement uses TRBV29-1 and TRBJ1-1; 7 bases agree with TRBD1. This receptor was identified in a woman between 50 and 59 years old in good health and CMV-seronegative. Sequencing was done on a sample of PBMCs. In DNA form, the CDR3 reads TGCAGCGTAGGAGACCCACTTGACAGGGCGGACACTGAAGCTTTCTTT. Encoded protein: CSVGDPLDRADTEAFF.